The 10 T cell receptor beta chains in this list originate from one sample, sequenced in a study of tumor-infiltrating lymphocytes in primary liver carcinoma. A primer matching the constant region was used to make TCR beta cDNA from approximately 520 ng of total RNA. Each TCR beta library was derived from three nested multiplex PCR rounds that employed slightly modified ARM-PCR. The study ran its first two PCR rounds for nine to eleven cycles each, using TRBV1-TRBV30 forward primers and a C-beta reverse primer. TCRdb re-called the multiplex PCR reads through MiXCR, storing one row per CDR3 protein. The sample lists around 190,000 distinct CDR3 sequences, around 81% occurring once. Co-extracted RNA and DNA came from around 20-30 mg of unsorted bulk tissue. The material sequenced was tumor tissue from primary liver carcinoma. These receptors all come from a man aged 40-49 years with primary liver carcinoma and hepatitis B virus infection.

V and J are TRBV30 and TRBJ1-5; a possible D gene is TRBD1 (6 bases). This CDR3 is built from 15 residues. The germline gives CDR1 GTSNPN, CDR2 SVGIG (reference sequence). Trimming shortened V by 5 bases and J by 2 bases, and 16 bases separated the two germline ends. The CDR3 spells CAWALVGGRNQPQHF. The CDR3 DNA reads TGTGCCTGGGCCCTTGTGGGGGGCCGCAATCAGCCCCAGCATTTT.

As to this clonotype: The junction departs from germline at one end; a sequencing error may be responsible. CDR3 in amino acids: CASRAGDSNQLQHF. The CDR3 coding sequence is TGTGCCAGCAGGGCAGGGGATAGCAATCAGCTCCAGCATTTT. J is TRBJ1-5 and V is TRBV28; D is perhaps TRBD1 (6 bases). Germline CDR1 is MDHEN and CDR2 is SYDVKM. CDR3 length: 14 amino acids.

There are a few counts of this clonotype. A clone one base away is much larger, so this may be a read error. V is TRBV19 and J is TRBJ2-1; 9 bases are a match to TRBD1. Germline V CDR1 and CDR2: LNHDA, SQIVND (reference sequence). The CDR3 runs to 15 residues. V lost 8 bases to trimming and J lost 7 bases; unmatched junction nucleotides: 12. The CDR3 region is CASANDQTGGNEQFF. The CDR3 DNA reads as TGTGCCAGTGCCAACGACCAGACAGGGGGAAATGAGCAGTTCTTC. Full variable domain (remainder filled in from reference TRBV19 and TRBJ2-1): DGGITQSPKYLFRKEGQNVTLSCEQNLNHDAMYWYRQDPGQGLRLIYYSQIVNDFQKGDIAEGYSVSREKKESFPLTVTSAQKNPTAFYLCASANDQTGGNEQFFGPGTRLTVL.

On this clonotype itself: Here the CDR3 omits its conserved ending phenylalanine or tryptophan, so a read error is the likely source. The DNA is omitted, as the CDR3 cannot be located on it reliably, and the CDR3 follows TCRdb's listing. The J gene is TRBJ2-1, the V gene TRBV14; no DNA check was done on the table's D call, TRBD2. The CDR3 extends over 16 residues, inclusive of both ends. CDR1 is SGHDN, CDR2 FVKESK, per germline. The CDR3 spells CPSSAVAGWVNNEQSL.

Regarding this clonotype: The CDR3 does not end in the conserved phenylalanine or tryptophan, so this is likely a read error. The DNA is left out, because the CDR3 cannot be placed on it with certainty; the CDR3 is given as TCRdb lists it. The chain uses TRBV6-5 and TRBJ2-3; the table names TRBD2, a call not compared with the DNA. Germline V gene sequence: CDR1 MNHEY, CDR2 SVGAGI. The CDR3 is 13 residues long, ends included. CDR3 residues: CASSQRVGDTQYS.

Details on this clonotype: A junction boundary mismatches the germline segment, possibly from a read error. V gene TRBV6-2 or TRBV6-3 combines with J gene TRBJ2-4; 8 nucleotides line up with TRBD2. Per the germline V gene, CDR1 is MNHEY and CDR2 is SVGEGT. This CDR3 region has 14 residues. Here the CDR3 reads CTSSRRGGENIQYF. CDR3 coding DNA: TGTACCAGCAGTCGCCGGGGGGGCGAAAACATCCAGTACTTC.

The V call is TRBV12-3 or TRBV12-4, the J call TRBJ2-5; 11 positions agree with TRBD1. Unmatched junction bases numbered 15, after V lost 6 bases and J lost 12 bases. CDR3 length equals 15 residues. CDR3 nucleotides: TGTGCCAGCAGACCCGGTGGGACAGGGGGGCAGATCAAGTACTTC. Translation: CASRPGGTGGQIKYF.

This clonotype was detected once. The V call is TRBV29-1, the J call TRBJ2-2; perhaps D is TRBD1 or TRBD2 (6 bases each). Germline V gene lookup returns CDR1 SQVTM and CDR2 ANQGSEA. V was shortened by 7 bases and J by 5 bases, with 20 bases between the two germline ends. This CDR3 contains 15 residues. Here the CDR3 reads CSAAGTIGRTGELFF. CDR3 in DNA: TGCAGCGCGGCCGGGACAATCGGGAGAACCGGGGAGCTGTTTTTT.

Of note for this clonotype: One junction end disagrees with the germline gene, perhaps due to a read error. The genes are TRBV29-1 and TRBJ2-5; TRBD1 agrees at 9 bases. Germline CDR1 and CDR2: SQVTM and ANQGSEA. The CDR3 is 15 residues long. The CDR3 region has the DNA TGCAGTGTTGAAGCGAACAGGGGGCGAGCAGAGACCAAGTACTTC. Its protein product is CSVEANRGRAETKYF. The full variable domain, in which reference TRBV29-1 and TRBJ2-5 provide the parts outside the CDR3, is SAVISQKPSRDICQRGTSLTIQCQVDSQVTMMFWYRQQPGQSLTLIATANQGSEATYESGFVIDKFPISRPNLTFSTLTVSNMSPEDSSIYLCSVEANRGRAETKYFGPGTRLLVL.

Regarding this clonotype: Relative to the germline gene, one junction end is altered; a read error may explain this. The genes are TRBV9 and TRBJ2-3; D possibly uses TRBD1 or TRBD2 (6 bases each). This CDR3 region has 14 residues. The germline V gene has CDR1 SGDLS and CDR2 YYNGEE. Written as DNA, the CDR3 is TGTGCCAGTAGCGTAGAGGGGGGAACAGAAACGCAGTATTTT. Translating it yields CASSVEGGTETQYF.